These 21 T cell receptor beta chains share one sample of origin, sequenced in a study of brain T cells in children with intractable seizures. Clones were read by immunoSEQ multiplex PCR, and TCRdb kept only the in-frame ones, dropping some. The sample shows about 340,000 clones, over 90% of them seen only once. Time point in this sample: blood from clinic visit 5 months post-surgery; TSC patient then seizure free. The sequencing here drew on peripheral blood, taken approximately 5 months after surgery. These receptors all come from a boy under three years old with tuberous sclerosis and intractable seizures.

The CDR3 nucleotides read TGCAGTGCTTTGAACACTGAAGCTTTCTTT. It yields the protein CSALNTEAFF. This chain links TRBV20-1 with TRBJ1-1, with D hard to call. Germline V gives CDR1 DFQATT, CDR2 SNEGSKA (reference sequence). Trimming removed 5 bases from V and 0 bases from J, with 1 base in between. The CDR3 covers 10 residues.

The genes are TRBV24-1 and TRBJ1-2; D might be TRBD1 (6 bases). Germline values: CDR1 KGHDR, CDR2 SFDVKD. The CDR3 loop spans 13 amino acids. V was pared by 2 bases and J by 6 bases, with 9 bases between. In nucleotides, the CDR3 is TGTGCCACCAGTGATTCGACAGGAGATGGCTACACCTTC. It translates to CATSDSTGDGYTF.

This clone was seen once. The chain is built from TRBV3-1 (or the pseudogene TRBV3-2) and TRBJ2-5; TRBD1 matches 7 bases. The CDR3 consists of 15 residues. V trimming: 0 bases; J trimming: 4 bases; junction bases outside the gene matches: 5. Germline CDR1 is LGHDT and CDR2 is YNNKEL (reference sequence). CDR3 amino acids: CASSQEGQKVETQYF. In nucleotides, the CDR3 is TGTGCCAGCAGCCAAGAGGGACAGAAGGTAGAGACCCAGTACTTC.

This clone was found a few times. The chain recombines TRBV19 with TRBJ1-5; 11 bases fit TRBD1. Germline V gene sequence: CDR1 LNHDA, CDR2 SQIVND (reference sequence). This CDR3 has 15 amino acids. Trimming removed 7 bases from V and 4 bases from J; junction bases left unmatched: 6. CDR3 loop: CASTPGTGGNQPQHF. Written as DNA, the CDR3 is TGTGCCAGTACCCCTGGGACAGGGGGGAATCAGCCCCAGCATTTT.

V is TRBV18 and J is TRBJ2-7, with TRBD1 matching 7 bases. V gave up 2 bases and J gave up 6 bases; unmatched junction bases: 10. In germline, CDR1 is KGHSH, CDR2 LQKENI. CDR3 length equals 15 residues. The CDR3 loop reads CASSPTTGTAGEQYF. The CDR3 DNA reads TGTGCCAGCTCACCAACTACAGGGACAGCTGGCGAGCAGTACTTC.

The chain uses TRBV3-1 (or the pseudogene TRBV3-2) and TRBJ1-5; no reliable D call. The CDR3 extends over 15 amino acids. V was pared by 0 bases and J by 7 bases, with 13 bases between. Germline V gene sequence: CDR1 LGHDT, CDR2 YNNKEL (reference sequence). CDR3 in DNA: TGTGCCAGCAGCCAAGAAAGCCTTTCTGGGCAGCCCCAGCATTTT. It specifies CASSQESLSGQPQHF.

The chain recombines TRBV6-5 with TRBJ1-1; D is unresolved. The CDR3 runs to 13 residues. Germline V gene lookup returns CDR1 MNHEY and CDR2 SVGAGI. Trimming cost V 5 bases and J 1 base, with 8 bases left between them. The CDR3 protein is CASSTYGNTEAFF. In DNA, the CDR3 is TGTGCCAGCAGTACCTACGGGAACACTGAAGCTTTCTTT.

In DNA, the CDR3 is TGTGCCAGCAGTCCCGAACTCGATTACAATGAGCAGTTCTTC. The encoded protein is CASSPELDYNEQFF. The chain links TRBV6-6 to TRBJ2-1, with D unresolved. Germline V CDR1 and CDR2: MNHNY, SVGAGI (reference sequence). CDR3 length: 14 residues. V was cut by 5 bases and J by 4 bases, with 12 bases left in between.

This chain uses TRBV28 with TRBJ1-1, with unresolved D. Germline V gene data show CDR1 as MDHEN and CDR2 as SYDVKM. V was shortened by 1 base and J by 3 bases, with 6 bases between the two germline ends. This CDR3 is 13 amino acids long. The CDR3 here is CASSLSWDTEAFF. CDR3 DNA sequence: TGTGCCAGCAGTTTATCCTGGGACACTGAAGCTTTCTTT.

The V call is TRBV30, the J call TRBJ2-4; 8 bases map to TRBD2. The CDR3 has 18 residues. V lost 3 bases and J lost 0; bases outside the gene matches: 13. Germline-derived CDR1 and CDR2 are GTSNPN and SVGIG (reference sequence). The CDR3 region is CAWSEGSGDALAKNIQYF. The CDR3 bases are TGTGCCTGGAGCGAGGGTAGCGGGGATGCGCTAGCCAAAAACATTCAGTACTTC.

V and J are TRBV18 and TRBJ1-6, with D possibly matching TRBD1 (6 bases). Germline loops: CDR1 KGHSH, CDR2 LQKENI. V lost 0 bases and J lost 14, with 17 bases in between. CDR3 length: 15 amino acids. The chain's CDR3 is CASSPPTGTIQALHF. In nucleotides, the CDR3 is TGTGCCAGCTCACCACCAACAGGGACTATTCAGGCCCTCCACTTT.

The V call is TRBV27, the J call TRBJ1-5, with D unresolved. The CDR3 extends over 13 amino acids. The germline CDR1 and CDR2 sequences are MNHEY and SMNVEV (reference sequence). Trimming stripped 6 bases from V and 5 bases from J, with 11 bases between. The CDR3 is CASSLPVHQPQHF. Written as DNA, the CDR3 is TGTGCCAGCAGCCTCCCCGTTCATCAGCCCCAGCATTTT.

This chain uses TRBV4-2 with TRBJ1-6; D ambiguous. Germline V CDR1 and CDR2: LGHNA, YNFKEQ. The germline V and J ends were trimmed by 1 base and 13 bases, with 8 bases remaining between them. The CDR3 length is 12 residues. The CDR3 protein is CASSQGPFPLHF. The CDR3 coding sequence is TGTGCCAGCAGCCAAGGGCCGTTCCCCCTCCACTTT.

The chain employs TRBV10-3 and TRBJ2-2; 8 nucleotides line up with TRBD1. This CDR3 is 15 amino acids long. Germline V gene lookup returns CDR1 ENHRY and CDR2 SYGVKD. Germline trimming cut 6 bases from V and 5 bases from J; bases unmatched to any gene: 8. The CDR3: CAIRGQAAGTGELFF. The CDR3 bases are TGTGCCATCAGGGGACAGGCGGCGGGGACCGGGGAGCTGTTTTTT.

V and J are TRBV10-3 and TRBJ2-1; TRBD2 aligns across 9 bases. The germline V gene encodes CDR1 ENHRY and CDR2 SYGVKD. V shed 0 bases, J shed 0 bases, and the junction held 0 bases outside the gene matches. The CDR3 runs to 16 residues. CDR3 sequence reads: CAISESAGGSYNEQFF. The CDR3 region has the DNA TGTGCCATCAGTGAGTCAGCGGGGGGCTCCTACAATGAGCAGTTCTTC.

This sequence joins TRBV24-1 and TRBJ2-2; 7 bases agree with TRBD1. This CDR3 spans 16 amino acids. V gave up 0 bases and J gave up 0 bases; unmatched junction bases: 0. Germline-derived CDR1 and CDR2 are KGHDR and SFDVKD. In DNA, the CDR3 is TGTGCCACCAGTGATTTGACAGGGGCGAACACCGGGGAGCTGTTTTTT. This gives the protein CATSDLTGANTGELFF.

This chain connects TRBV4-1 to TRBJ2-5; 11 bases are shared with TRBD2. The V and J ends lost 1 base and 0 bases, in that order; junction bases with no gene match: 4. CDR1 MGHRA and CDR2 YSYEKL come from the germline V gene. The CDR3 extends over 17 amino acids. The CDR3 nucleotides are TGCGCCAGCAGCCAAGGCGGACTAGCGGGCTACCAAGAGACCCAGTACTTC. This translates into CASSQGGLAGYQETQYF.

The genes are TRBV4-1 and TRBJ1-2; 7 bases are a match to TRBD1. The germline V gene has CDR1 MGHRA and CDR2 YSYEKL. CDR3 size: 15 residues. V shed 4 bases, J shed 6 bases, and the junction held 11 bases outside the gene matches. The CDR3 region is CASSPSKTGQDGYTF. In nucleotides, the CDR3 is TGCGCCAGCAGCCCTAGCAAGACAGGGCAGGATGGCTACACCTTC.

The chain has TRBV28 and TRBJ1-6; D not certain. Trimming took off 8 bases at V and 5 bases at J, with 19 bases between the two ends. Germline CDR1 reads MDHEN; CDR2 reads SYDVKM. The CDR3 contains 16 residues. CDR3 sequence reads: CASYQPTRQHNSPLHF. The CDR3 DNA follows: TGTGCCAGCTACCAACCTACACGTCAGCATAATTCACCCCTCCACTTT.

A word on this clone: In the same sample, other DNA sequences code for this CDR3. The chain couples TRBV27 to TRBJ2-7, with a weak D call TRBD2 (6 bases). Trimming shortened V by 5 bases and J by 1 base, and 12 bases separated the two germline ends. This CDR3 has 14 residues. CDR1 is MNHEY, CDR2 SMNVEV, per germline (reference sequence). CDR3 in DNA: TGTGCCAGCAGTCTGGGACTCTCTTCCTACGAGCAGTACTTC. Translation gives CASSLGLSSYEQYF.

The chain carries TRBV4-1 and TRBJ1-6, with D possibly being TRBD1 (5 bases). This CDR3 has 14 amino acids. The germline V gene has CDR1 MGHRA and CDR2 YSYEKL. The V gene lost 1 base and the J gene lost 10 bases, with 11 bases spanning the gap. CDR3: CASSQVLGQSPLHF. CDR3 DNA sequence: TGCGCCAGCAGCCAAGTACTGGGGCAATCACCCCTCCACTTT.